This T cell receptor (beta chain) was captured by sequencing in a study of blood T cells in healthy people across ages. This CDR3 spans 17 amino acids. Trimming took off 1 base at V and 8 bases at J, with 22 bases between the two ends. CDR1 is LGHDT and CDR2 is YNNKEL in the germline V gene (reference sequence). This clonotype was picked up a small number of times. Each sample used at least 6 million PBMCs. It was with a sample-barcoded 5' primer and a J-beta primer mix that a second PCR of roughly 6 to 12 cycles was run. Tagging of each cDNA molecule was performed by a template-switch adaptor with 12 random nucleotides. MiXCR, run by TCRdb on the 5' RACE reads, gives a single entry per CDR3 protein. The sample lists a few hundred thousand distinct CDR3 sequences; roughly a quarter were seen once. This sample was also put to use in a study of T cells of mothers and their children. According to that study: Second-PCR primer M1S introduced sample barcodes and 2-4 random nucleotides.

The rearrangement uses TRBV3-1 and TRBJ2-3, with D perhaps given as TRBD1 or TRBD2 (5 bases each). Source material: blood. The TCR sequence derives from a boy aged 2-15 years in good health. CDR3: CASSQGGGSLQGGTQYF. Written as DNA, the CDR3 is TGTGCCAGCAGCCAAGGGGGCGGGTCTCTCCAGGGTGGTACGCAGTATTTT.